A selection of T cell receptor beta chains follows, all from one sample in a study of shared T cell receptors in the human thymus. The data were produced by immunoSEQ multiplex PCR, yet TCRdb's version contains in-frame clones alone and is incomplete. Of under 700,000 clones in the sample, 70% to 80% were seen once. These data also featured in a second study, about human thymus T cells.

Sequenced material: thymocytes. The source of these receptors is a boy in the first two years of life with a congenital heart defect. CDR3s include the opening cysteine and the closing phenylalanine or tryptophan. Each record gives: J gene, clone size, D gene, V gene, CDR3 protein, CDR3 DNA. The D gene is left open where the match is weak. Expanded clones are given a class, and other clones once, few, many or no size at all.

TRBJ1-1 | . | TRBD1 | TRBV6-5 | CASRPPGGNTEAFF | TGTGCCAGCAGACCTCCAGGGGGAAACACTGAAGCTTTCTTT
TRBJ2-3 | once | TRBD2 | TRBV14 | CASSQTSGSTDTQYF | TGTGCCAGCAGCCAGACTAGCGGGTCCACAGATACGCAGTATTTT
TRBJ2-7 | once | . | TRBV28 | CASSIRYEQYF | TGTGCCAGCAGTATCCGCTACGAGCAGTACTTC
TRBJ2-7 | . | . | TRBV6-6 | CASSLIDKTGEQYF | TGTGCCAGCAGCCTAATAGACAAGACGGGGGAGCAGTACTTC
TRBJ1-2 | . | TRBD1 | TRBV29-1 | CSVPTGEVNYGYTF | TGCAGCGTCCCGACAGGGGAAGTGAACTATGGCTACACCTTC
TRBJ2-5 | . | . | TRBV7-2 | CASSPRTFLQETQYF | TGTGCCAGCAGCCCCAGGACTTTCTTACAAGAGACCCAGTACTTC
TRBJ1-1 | . | . | TRBV5-6 | CASSPGGRNTEAFF | TGTGCCAGCAGCCCGGGAGGGCGAAACACTGAAGCTTTCTTT
TRBJ2-7 | . | TRBD2 | TRBV11-3 | CASSLSGTEVSYEQYF | TGTGCCAGCAGCTTGAGCGGGACCGAGGTTTCCTACGAGCAGTACTTC
TRBJ2-2 | . | . | TRBV28 | CASSLSPRLNTGELFF | TGTGCCAGCAGTTTATCCCCCAGACTGAACACCGGGGAGCTGTTTTTT
TRBJ1-2 | . | . | TRBV11-2 | CASSPRPGKGYTF | TGTGCCAGCAGCCCAAGGCCCGGGAAAGGCTACACCTTC
TRBJ2-1 | . | TRBD2 | TRBV11-2 | CASSLDRLAGGPGNEQFF | TGTGCCAGCAGCTTAGATAGACTAGCGGGAGGGCCTGGTAATGAGCAGTTCTTC
TRBJ1-2 | . | TRBD1 | TRBV29-1 | CSGQGADYGYTF | TGCAGCGGACAGGGGGCGGACTATGGCTACACCTTC
TRBJ2-5 | . | TRBD2 | TRBV9 | CASSSWTSGNGRPQETQYF | TGTGCCAGCAGCTCCTGGACTAGCGGGAACGGGCGACCGCAAGAGACCCAGTACTTC
TRBJ2-7 | . | TRBD2 | TRBV28 | CASRGGQGRNEQYF | TGTGCCAGCAGGGGAGGGCAAGGGCGAAACGAGCAGTACTTC
TRBJ1-4 | . | TRBD1 | TRBV2 | CASSLRQGSSEKLFF | TGTGCCAGCAGTCTCCGACAGGGCTCTAGTGAAAAACTGTTTTTT
TRBJ1-2 | . | . | TRBV7-6 | CASSPGRGYGYTF | TGTGCCAGCAGCCCTGGGCGGGGGTATGGCTACACCTTC
TRBJ2-1 | . | TRBD2 | TRBV27 | CASSPQPGLGVDEQFF | TGTGCCAGCAGTCCACAGCCGGGACTAGGTGTAGATGAGCAGTTCTTC
TRBJ2-7 | . | TRBD1 | TRBV5-4 | CASSSERDRGPYEQYF | TGTGCCAGCAGCTCGGAAAGGGACAGGGGTCCCTACGAGCAGTACTTC
TRBJ2-3 | . | . | TRBV9 | CASSVGTIITDTQYF | TGTGCCAGCAGCGTAGGGACTATCATCACAGATACGCAGTATTTT
TRBJ2-3 | . | TRBD2 | TRBV4-1 | CASSPLLAGGPEDTQYF | TGCGCCAGCAGCCCACTACTAGCGGGAGGGCCCGAAGATACGCAGTATTTT
TRBJ2-7 | few | . | TRBV7-2 | CASSPSQNQGSYEQYF | TGTGCCAGCAGCCCCTCCCAGAACCAGGGCTCCTACGAGCAGTACTTC
TRBJ2-7 | few | TRBD1 | TRBV7-9 | CASSLGQGPEDEQYF | TGTGCCAGCAGCTTAGGACAGGGTCCAGAGGACGAGCAGTACTTC
TRBJ2-7 | . | TRBD2 | TRBV7-8 | CASSLAGGLAGAYEQYF | TGTGCCAGCAGCTTAGCCGGCGGTCTAGCGGGGGCCTACGAGCAGTACTTC
TRBJ2-7 | . | . | TRBV29-1 | CSVEVGRTASYEQYF | TGCAGCGTTGAGGTGGGGCGGACGGCCTCCTACGAGCAGTACTTC
TRBJ2-3 | . | TRBD2 | TRBV19 | CASSNKLAGEADTQYF | TGTGCCAGTAGTAACAAACTAGCGGGAGAAGCAGATACGCAGTATTTT
TRBJ1-2 | . | TRBD1 | TRBV4-1 | CASSQPTRGSGYGYTF | TGCGCCAGCAGCCAACCCACCAGGGGGTCTGGCTATGGCTACACCTTC
TRBJ2-1 | . | TRBD2 | TRBV27 | CASIKRVAGGPNEQFF | TGTGCCAGCATCAAAAGGGTAGCGGGAGGGCCCAATGAGCAGTTCTTC
TRBJ2-5 | . | . | TRBV5-6 | CASSSLRAGETQYF | TGTGCCAGCAGCTCGCTTAGGGCGGGCGAGACCCAGTACTTC
TRBJ1-3 | . | TRBD1 | TRBV5-8 | CASSSGQVGNTIYF | TGTGCCAGCAGCTCCGGACAGGTTGGAAACACCATATATTTT
TRBJ1-4 | once | . | TRBV6-1 | CASSGPHRFPNEKLFF | TGTGCCAGCAGTGGTCCACACAGGTTCCCAAATGAAAAACTGTTTTTT
TRBJ2-7 | . | TRBD1 | TRBV7-2 | CASSLGQGARCEQYF | TGTGCCAGCAGCTTAGGACAGGGGGCGCGGTGCGAGCAGTACTTC
TRBJ2-7 | few | . | TRBV5-1 | CASSFDTYEQYF | TGCGCCAGCAGCTTCGACACCTACGAGCAGTACTTC
TRBJ2-4 | few | . | TRBV7-2 | CASSLFGRLLAKNIQYF | TGTGCCAGCAGCTTATTCGGTCGCCTGTTAGCCAAAAACATTCAGTACTTC
TRBJ1-2 | . | . | TRBV6-4 | CASRREVPDGYTF | TGTGCCAGCAGGCGGGAGGTACCTGACGGCTACACCTTC
TRBJ2-3 | once | TRBD2 | TRBV19 | CASSTSGLAGAWADTQYF | TGTGCCAGTAGTACCTCGGGACTAGCGGGAGCGTGGGCGGATACGCAGTATTTT
TRBJ2-2 | . | . | TRBV10-3 | CAIGGTRSRTNTGELFF | TGTGCCATCGGGGGGACTCGGTCTCGAACGAACACCGGGGAGCTGTTTTTT
TRBJ2-2 | . | . | TRBV10-1 | CATLELFF | TGCGCCACCCTGGAGCTGTTTTTT
TRBJ2-1 | . | TRBD2 | TRBV7-9 | CASSLVEGGTRILSNEQFF | TGTGCCAGCAGCTTAGTTGAGGGAGGGACTAGAATTTTAAGCAATGAGCAGTTCTTC
TRBJ2-3 | . | . | TRBV9 | CASSVGPAGIDTDTQYF | TGTGCCAGCAGCGTGGGCCCAGCGGGCATAGACACAGATACGCAGTATTTT
TRBJ2-1 | few | . | TRBV29-1 | CSDRRETLSSYNEQFF | TGCAGCGACCGCAGGGAAACCCTCTCTTCCTACAATGAGCAGTTCTTC
TRBJ2-7 | . | . | TRBV4-1 | CASSQVASEAEQYF | TGCGCCAGCAGCCAAGTGGCTAGCGAGGCCGAGCAGTACTTC
TRBJ1-1 | . | . | TRBV21-1 | CASSRRDSEAFF | TGTGCCAGCAGCCGCCGGGACAGTGAAGCTTTCTTT
TRBJ2-7 | . | . | TRBV6-1 | CASTRRLHSSYEQYF | TGTGCCAGCACGCGTCGACTACACAGCTCCTACGAGCAGTACTTC
TRBJ2-5 | . | . | TRBV27 | CASSSPFQETQYF | TGTGCCAGCAGTTCCCCCTTCCAAGAGACCCAGTACTTC
TRBJ2-1 | . | . | TRBV10-3 | CAISESFSGHQSSYNEQFF | TGTGCCATCAGTGAGTCTTTCTCGGGACACCAGAGCTCCTACAATGAGCAGTTCTTC
TRBJ2-4 | . | . | TRBV2 | CASSEAQNIQYF | TGTGCCAGCAGTGAGGCCCAAAACATTCAGTACTTC
TRBJ2-5 | . | . | TRBV7-2 | CASSLAVAGDQETQYF | TGTGCCAGCAGCTTAGCAGTGGCGGGCGACCAAGAGACCCAGTACTTC
TRBJ2-6 | . | TRBD1 | TRBV28 | CASNTYGTGDSGANVLTF | TGTGCCAGCAATACCTATGGGACAGGGGACTCTGGGGCCAACGTCCTGACTTTC